The source of this TCR beta chain is a study of T cells in Graves' hyperthyroidism and ophthalmopathy. Amplification targeted TCR beta CDR3 regions from RNA transcripts. Initially, a first-round RT-PCR of the TCR CDR3 employed the HTBI primer set. TCRdb fed the multiplex PCR reads into MiXCR, producing one record per CDR3 protein. The sample consists of a few hundred thousand distinct CDR3 sequences, around 21% of them appearing once. This clonotype appeared many times. The V and J ends lost 5 bases and 0 bases respectively, with 20 bases between them. This CDR3 region has 18 residues. This receptor was taken from a man aged 18 to 35 with Graves' hyperthyroidism. This chain links TRBV12-3 or TRBV12-4 with TRBJ1-5; D perhaps matches TRBD1 (6 bases). The sequenced sample was blood. DNA of the CDR3: TGTGCCAGCAGTCTGGGACAAATGGAATTTTATAGCAATCAGCCCCAGCATTTT. Protein product: CASSLGQMEFYSNQPQHF.